This T cell receptor beta chain stems from a study of T cells in Graves' hyperthyroidism and ophthalmopathy. Study results and limitations: Among clonotypes expanded in thyroid above 0.001, most were also found in blood.

TCR beta CDR3 regions were amplified from RNA transcripts. HTBI primers were the set used in a first-round RT-PCR of the TCR CDR3. TCRdb re-analysed the multiplex PCR reads in MiXCR, keeping a single row per CDR3 protein. The sample carries hundreds of thousands of distinct CDR3 sequences, 13% recorded once. A few counts support this clonotype. Its antigen is unidentified. Germline-derived CDR1 and CDR2 are MGHDK and SYGVNS. CDR3 length: 15 amino acids. V lost 3 bases, J lost 2 bases, and 13 bases lay in between. The chain recombines TRBV25-1 with TRBJ1-2; D is unresolved. The source of this sequence is a woman between 18 and 29 years old with Graves' hyperthyroidism. Source material: blood. The CDR3 sequence: CASSDPASTNYGYTF. CDR3 in DNA: TGTGCCAGCAGTGACCCGGCCAGTACAAACTATGGCTACACCTTC.